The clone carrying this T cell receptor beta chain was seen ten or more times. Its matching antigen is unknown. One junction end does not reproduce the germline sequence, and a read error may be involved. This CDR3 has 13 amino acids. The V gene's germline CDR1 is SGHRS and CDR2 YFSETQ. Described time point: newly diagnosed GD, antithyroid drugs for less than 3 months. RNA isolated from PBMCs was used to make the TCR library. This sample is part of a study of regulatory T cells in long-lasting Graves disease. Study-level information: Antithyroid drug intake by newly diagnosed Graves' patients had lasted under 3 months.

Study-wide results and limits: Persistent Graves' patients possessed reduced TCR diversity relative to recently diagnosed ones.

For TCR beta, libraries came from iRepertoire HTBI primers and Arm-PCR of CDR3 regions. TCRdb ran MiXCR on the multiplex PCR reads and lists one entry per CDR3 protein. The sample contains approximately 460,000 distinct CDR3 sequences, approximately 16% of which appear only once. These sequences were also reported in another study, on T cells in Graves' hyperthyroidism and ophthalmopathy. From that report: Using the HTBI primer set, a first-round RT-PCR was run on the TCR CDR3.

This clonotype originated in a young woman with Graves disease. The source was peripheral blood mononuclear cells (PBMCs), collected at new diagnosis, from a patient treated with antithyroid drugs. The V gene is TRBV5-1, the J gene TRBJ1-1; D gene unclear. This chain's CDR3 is CASSLEPNTEAFF. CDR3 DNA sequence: TGTGCCAGCAGCTTGGAACCGAACACTGAAGCTTTCTTT.